The present entry profiles one T cell receptor beta chain with its context. This clone was counted once. It lacks a known antigen. There are no base qualities to consult, and no much larger clone falls within one base. The data are from a study of blood T cell repertoires in COVID-19 (dated by TCRdb to the early 2020s). Regarding the research as a whole: Samples covering the acute and convalescent phases of COVID-19 were provided by collaborators in the United States, Italy and Spain. Subjects who had been exposed to COVID-19, were actively infected with it, or had recovered from it provided the deeply sampled blood TCRbeta repertoires that made up the dataset. Where available, HLA class I and class II types were taken from metadata supplied by the sample provider and were not determined by assay-based typing. A de-identified subject ID, COVID-19 status, age in years and sex were almost always included in the sample metadata. The samples were drawn from the first 160 participants of the ongoing ImmuneRACE study and from 1,254 subjects provided by 6 global collaborators. The repertoires were released in a freely available public database intended as a resource for research on the immune response to SARS-CoV-2. The prospective study material was composed of cDNA or gDNA derived from T cells, B-cell-depleted T cells, or PBMCs.

TCRbeta CDR3 regions were amplified from genomic DNA by means of the immunoSEQ Assay, a bias-controlled multiplex PCR. The authors' analysis ran thus. Within the assay, amplification of reference gene primers was used to estimate how many nucleated cells each sample contained. Sequence reads were collapsed and filtered to measure the absolute abundance of every unique TCRbeta CDR3 rearrangement. Productive Simpson clonality was computed per sample as the square root of Simpson's diversity index over productive rearrangements. TCRdb retrieved this table from immuneACCESS and kept in-frame rearrangements only. Not all clones are present; in checked studies, unresolved V genes account for under half, and no reason is known for the remainder. Clone size and V and J calls were adopted from that table, with D and trimming inferred from the DNA. Recorded for this sample are approximately 480,000 clones; roughly 89% of them occurred a single time. Of the sample, roughly 1% is held by the ten largest clones.

Per the germline V gene, LGHNA is the CDR1 and YNFKEQ is the CDR2. V and J lose 1 base and 1 base, and a span of 18 bases separates them. From its cysteine to its phenylalanine, the CDR3 spans 18 amino acids. The DNA shown is the 54-base CDR3, in frame from base 1. One collaborating source in Seattle enrolled patients during active infection and followed them longitudinally through the course of disease. The collaborating institutions used their own protocols to collect whole blood in K2EDTA tubes. For TCRbeta analysis, collaborators shipped samples in one of three forms: frozen whole blood, isolated PBMCs, or DNA extracted from either of those sample types. The full study reports these points: The amount of clinical and demographic metadata varied by source and participant and was provided uncurated.

Sequenced input: peripheral blood. The clonotype originates from a man between 18 and 29 years old with COVID-19, enrolled during active disease. This chain joins TRBV4-2 to TRBJ2-3; a confident D gene designation cannot be given. The CDR3 reads as follows: CASSQVLSTHTRTDTQYF. The sequenced DNA: TGTGCCAGCAGCCAAGTTCTTTCGACTCATACTCGCACAGATACGCAGTATTTT.